The 9 T cell receptor beta chains presented below share a single source sample, sequenced in a study of shared clonotypes between healthy human individuals. Cells designated naive CD8 were CD45RO-negative and were positively selected for CCR7, with terminally differentiated effector memory CD45RA+ cells excluded. Some clones are missing from TCRdb's copy, which holds only in-frame ones; the method was immunoSEQ multiplex PCR. The table includes 550,000 to 650,000 clones, approximately 96% detected once. The specimen sequenced was naive CD8+ T cells sorted from blood. The receptors shown here come from a woman between 25 and 40 years old in good health.

V gene TRBV4-1 combines with J gene TRBJ2-5, with a tentative D call TRBD2 (5 bases). CDR1 and CDR2 from the germline V gene are MGHRA and YSYEKL. V lost 5 bases and J lost 3, with 10 bases in between. This CDR3 region has 13 residues. The DNA of the CDR3 is TGCGCCAGCAGCTCGCGGGTGAAAGAGACCCAGTACTTC. Protein sequence: CASSSRVKETQYF.

The chain joins TRBV13 to TRBJ2-2, with unresolved D. The CDR3 sequence is 14 residues long. V gave up 5 bases and J gave up 0 bases, with 7 bases separating them. Per the germline V gene, CDR1 is PRHDT and CDR2 is FYEKMQ (reference sequence). In DNA, the CDR3 is TGTGCCAGCAGCCCGCTAGCGAACACCGGGGAGCTGTTTTTT. The encoded protein is CASSPLANTGELFF.

This clone was seen just once. V is TRBV7-9 and J is TRBJ2-7, with D perhaps TRBD1 (5 bases). Trimming pared 5 bases from V and 6 bases from J, leaving 8 bases between. Germline loops: CDR1 SEHNR, CDR2 FQNEAQ (reference sequence). This CDR3 has 11 amino acids. The CDR3, as DNA: TGTGCCAGCAGCCCAGGGTTCGAGCAGTACTTC. Encoded protein: CASSPGFEQYF.

The J gene is TRBJ1-1, the V gene TRBV7-9; D is perhaps TRBD1 (5 bases). Trimming pared 0 bases from V and 1 base from J, leaving 9 bases between. Germline assignment: CDR1 SEHNR and CDR2 FQNEAQ (reference sequence). CDR3 size: 15 residues. CDR3 residues: CASSLAPGQNTEAFF. CDR3 coding DNA: TGTGCCAGCAGCTTAGCTCCTGGACAGAACACTGAAGCTTTCTTT.

This clone has just one count. The chain carries TRBV4-1 and TRBJ1-5; no clear D. CDR1 MGHRA and CDR2 YSYEKL come from the germline V gene. This CDR3 contains 15 residues. The V and J ends lost 0 bases and 4 bases respectively, with 10 bases between them. The chain's CDR3 is CASSQDSAGNQPQHF. Written as DNA, the CDR3 is TGCGCCAGCAGCCAAGATTCAGCGGGGAATCAGCCCCAGCATTTT.

V gene TRBV27 combines with J gene TRBJ2-7, with 9 bases matching TRBD2. J gave up 5 bases and V 2 bases, and 7 bases lay outside the gene matches. The CDR3 totals 15 residues. CDR1 is MNHEY, CDR2 SMNVEV, per germline (reference sequence). Here the CDR3 reads CASSLSRGLANEQYF. CDR3 DNA sequence: TGTGCCAGCAGTTTAAGCAGAGGACTAGCGAACGAGCAGTACTTC.

This chain connects TRBV5-6 to TRBJ2-7; D is undetermined. This CDR3 has 12 amino acids. Germline V lookup: CDR1 SGHDT, CDR2 YYEEEE. Deletions cut 0 bases from V and 7 bases from J, with 8 bases between. The CDR3 here is CASSLGRVEQYF. DNA of the CDR3: TGTGCCAGCAGCTTGGGGCGAGTGGAGCAGTACTTC.

The chain joins TRBV18 to TRBJ2-1; unclear D gene. This CDR3 is 13 amino acids long. The V gene lost 4 bases and the J gene lost 8 bases, with 12 bases spanning the gap. From germline, CDR1 is KGHSH and CDR2 LQKENI. DNA for the CDR3: TGTGCCAGCTCACTTGGCTTAGTAGATGAGCAGTTCTTC. Residues: CASSLGLVDEQFF.

The rearrangement joins TRBV2 to TRBJ2-5; no reliable D call. The CDR3 sequence is 15 residues long. With 1 base removed from V and 5 bases from J, the gap between germline ends came to 14 bases. Germline CDR1 SNHLY, CDR2 FYNNEI. The CDR3 region has the DNA TGTGCCAGCAGTGAAGGGGCCGCCTCCACGGAGACCCAGTACTTC. Its translation is CASSEGAASTETQYF.